The source of this T cell receptor beta chain is a study of cytomegalovirus exposure and HLA in healthy donors. Overall study: In a later analysis, it was reported that the approximately 110 validation repertoires had been produced on the same platform as the roughly 610 repertoires belonging to the first cohort.

The repertoire was sequenced with immunoSEQ multiplex PCR; TCRdb's copy has only in-frame clones and lacks some. Altogether 140,000 or so clones are present, 85% to 90% being singletons, with the ten largest covering roughly 6.5%. General observations from the study: Specificity for CMV antigens was confirmed in vitro for a few of the CMV-associated chains.

Per the germline V gene, CDR1 is SGHRS and CDR2 is YFSETQ. Trimming cost V 5 bases and J 0 bases, with 10 bases left between them. The CDR3 is made up of 14 amino acids. Regarding this clone: The antigen is not known.

This sequence was found in a woman aged 30 to 39 in good health and CMV-seropositive. The chain combines TRBV5-1 with TRBJ2-3; D ambiguous. Material for sequencing was PBMCs. CDR3 nucleotides: TGCGCCAGCAGAAGAGTTCAAAGCACAGATACGCAGTATTTT. The encoded protein is CASRRVQSTDTQYF.